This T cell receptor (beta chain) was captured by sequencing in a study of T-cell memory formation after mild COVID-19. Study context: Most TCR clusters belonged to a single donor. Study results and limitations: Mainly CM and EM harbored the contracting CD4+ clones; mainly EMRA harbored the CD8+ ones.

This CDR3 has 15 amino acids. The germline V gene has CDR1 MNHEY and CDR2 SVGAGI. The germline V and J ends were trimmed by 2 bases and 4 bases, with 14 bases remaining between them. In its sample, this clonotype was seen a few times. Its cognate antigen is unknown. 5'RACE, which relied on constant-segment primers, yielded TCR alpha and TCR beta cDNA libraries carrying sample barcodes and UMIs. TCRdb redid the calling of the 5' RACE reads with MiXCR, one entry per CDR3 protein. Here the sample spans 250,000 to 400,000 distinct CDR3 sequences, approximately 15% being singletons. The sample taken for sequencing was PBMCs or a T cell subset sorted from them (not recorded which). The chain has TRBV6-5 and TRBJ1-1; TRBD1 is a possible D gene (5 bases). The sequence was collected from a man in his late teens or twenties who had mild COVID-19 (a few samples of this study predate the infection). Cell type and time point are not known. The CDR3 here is CASSYRTQGATEAFF. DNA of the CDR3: TGTGCCAGCAGTTACAGGACCCAAGGGGCCACTGAAGCTTTCTTT.